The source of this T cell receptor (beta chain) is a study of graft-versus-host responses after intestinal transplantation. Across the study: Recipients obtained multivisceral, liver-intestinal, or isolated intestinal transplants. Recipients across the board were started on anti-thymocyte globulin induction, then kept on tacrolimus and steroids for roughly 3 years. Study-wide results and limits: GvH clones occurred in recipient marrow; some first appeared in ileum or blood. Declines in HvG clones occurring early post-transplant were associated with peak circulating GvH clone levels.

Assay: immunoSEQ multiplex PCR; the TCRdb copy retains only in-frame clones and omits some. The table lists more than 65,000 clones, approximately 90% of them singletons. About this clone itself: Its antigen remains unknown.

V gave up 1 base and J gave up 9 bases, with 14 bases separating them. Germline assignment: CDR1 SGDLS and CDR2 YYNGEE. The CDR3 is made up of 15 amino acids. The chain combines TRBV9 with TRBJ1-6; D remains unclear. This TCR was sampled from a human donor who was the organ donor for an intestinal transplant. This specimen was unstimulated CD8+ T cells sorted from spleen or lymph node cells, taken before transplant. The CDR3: CASSVSLSGGSPLHF. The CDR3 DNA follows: TGTGCCAGCAGCGTATCCCTGTCAGGAGGTTCACCCCTCCACTTT.